This TCR beta chain was obtained from a study of T cell responses to AZD1222 COVID-19 vaccine. Remarks on this clone: The antigen remains unidentified.

Study results and caveats: Unmutated variant regions are reportedly targeted by nearly half of spike-specific TCRs. Vaccination with two AZD1222 doses was followed by a rise in Spike-specific TCR breadth and depth.

Libraries were prepared by immunoSEQ multiplex PCR; TCRdb keeps only in-frame clonotypes and omits some of them. The sample contains about 120,000 clones, more than 75% of which appear only once. This specimen consisted of peripheral blood, obtained on day 0 of AZD1222 vaccination. This sequence was found in an adult in good health.

CDR3 nucleotides: TGTGCCAGCAGTTACATGGGGACTGAAGCTTTCTTT. Translated, it gives CASSYMGTEAFF. The V call is TRBV2, the J call TRBJ1-1; D remains ambiguous. The V gene's germline CDR1 is SNHLY and CDR2 FYNNEI. The V end lost 5 bases, the J end lost 5 bases, and 9 bases lay between the germline ends. This CDR3 is 12 amino acids long.